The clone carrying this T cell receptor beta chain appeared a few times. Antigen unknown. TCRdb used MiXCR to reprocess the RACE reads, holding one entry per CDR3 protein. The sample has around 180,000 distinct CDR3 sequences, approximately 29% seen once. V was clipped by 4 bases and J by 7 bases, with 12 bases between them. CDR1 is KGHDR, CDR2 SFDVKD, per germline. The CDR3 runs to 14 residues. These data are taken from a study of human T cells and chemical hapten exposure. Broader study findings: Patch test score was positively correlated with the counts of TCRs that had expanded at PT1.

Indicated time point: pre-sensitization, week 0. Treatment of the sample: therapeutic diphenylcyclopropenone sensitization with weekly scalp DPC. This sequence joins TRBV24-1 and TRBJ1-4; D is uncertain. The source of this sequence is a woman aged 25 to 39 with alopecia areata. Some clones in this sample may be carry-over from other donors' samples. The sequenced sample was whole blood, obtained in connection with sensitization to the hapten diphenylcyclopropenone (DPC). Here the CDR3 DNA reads TGTGCCACCAGTGACTCTCGTTCGGCTGAAAAACTGTTTTTT. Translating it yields CATSDSRSAEKLFF.